The entry that follows covers one T cell receptor beta chain sequence. Its antigen is unidentified. This entry comes from a study of CD8+ T cells in alopecia areata. V was pared by 4 bases and J by 8 bases, with 12 bases between. The CDR3 loop spans 13 amino acids. Per the germline V gene, CDR1 is LGHNA and CDR2 is YSLEER. In each case, RNA was isolated and then reverse transcribed into cDNA as the sequencing template. Method: immunoSEQ multiplex PCR; TCRdb's copy keeps in-frame clones and lacks some. The sample contains around 120,000 clones, roughly 58% of which appear only once. Study-wide results and limits: Clonality exceeded that of normal scalp in lesional scalp, most notably in alopecia totalis/universalis.

Specified treatment: oral pan-JAK inhibitor, 5-10 mg twice daily. The material was CD8+ T cells sorted from blood, obtained at week 4, from a patient treated with tofacitinib. The TCR originated in a human donor with alopecia areata. The J gene is TRBJ2-1, the V gene TRBV4-3; either TRBD1 or TRBD2 may supply D (5 bases each). This CDR3 reads CASSPDVGDEQFF. Written as DNA, the CDR3 is TGCGCCAGCAGCCCAGATGTGGGGGATGAGCAGTTCTTC.